One and the same sample provided the 9 T cell receptor beta chains below, sequenced in a study of blood T cells in healthy people across ages. Alongside a J-beta primer mix, a sample-barcoded 5' primer served in a second PCR lasting roughly 6 to 12 cycles. TCRdb re-called the 5' RACE reads through MiXCR, storing one row per CDR3 protein. The table includes roughly 1,300,000 distinct CDR3 sequences, roughly 64% detected once. Sequenced: blood. All receptors come from a man aged 18-30 years in good health.

Note on this clonotype: Mismatch with germline at one junction end may stem from a read error. The genes are TRBV2 and TRBJ2-1; the match to TRBD2 covers 7 bases. The CDR3 sequence is 18 residues long. Germline V lookup: CDR1 SNHLY, CDR2 FYNNEI. The CDR3 spells CTSSESAPLAVSYNEQFF. The CDR3 DNA is TGTACCAGCAGTGAGTCGGCACCGCTAGCGGTGTCATACAATGAGCAGTTCTTC.

This clonotype was observed a few times. The V gene is TRBV5-5, the J gene TRBJ2-6; a weak D match, TRBD1 (5 bases). CDR3 size: 17 residues. Germline loops: CDR1 SGHKS, CDR2 YYEKEE (reference sequence). Trimming shortened V by 1 base and J by 0 bases, and 11 bases separated the two germline ends. The CDR3 DNA reads TGTGCCAGCAGCTTGTTCTACAGGCGCTCTGGGGCCAACGTCCTGACTTTC. Translating it yields CASSLFYRRSGANVLTF.

The gene calls are TRBV14 and TRBJ2-7; tentatively, D is TRBD2 (6 bases). This CDR3 contains 14 residues. V was cut by 2 bases and J by 9 bases, with 17 bases left in between. Germline V gives CDR1 SGHDN, CDR2 FVKESK. The DNA of the CDR3 is TGTGCCAGCAGCCAACCAGGGACTCCCAGGTGGCAGTACTTC. Protein sequence: CASSQPGTPRWQYF.

This sequence joins TRBV6-2 or TRBV6-3 and TRBJ2-5, with D unclear. V lost 2 bases and J lost 9, with 10 bases in between. Germline CDR1 is MNHEY and CDR2 is SVGEGT. The CDR3 totals 12 residues. CDR3 residues: CASSYRGVAQYF. The CDR3 nucleotides read TGTGCCAGCAGTTACAGAGGTGTTGCCCAGTACTTC.

The chain combines TRBV28 with TRBJ2-4, with 11 bases matching TRBD2. With the DNA end fitting TRBJ2-7 better, the J assignment may be wrong. Germline CDR1 MDHEN, CDR2 SYDVKM. The CDR3 consists of 14 residues. The CDR3 DNA reads as TGTGCCAGTGCACCTAGCGGGGGGATCTACGAGCAGTACTTC. It encodes CASAPSGGIYEQYF.

The table lists this clonotype with a few counts. The CDR3 nucleotides read TGTGCCAGCAGCGTAGGGGACCTCTGGCGGACTGAAGCTTTCTTT. Translation gives CASSVGDLWRTEAFF. This chain connects TRBV9 to TRBJ1-1; TRBD1 might be the D (5 bases). CDR1 and CDR2 from the germline V gene are SGDLS and YYNGEE. Trimming pared 0 bases from V and 5 bases from J, leaving 14 bases between. The CDR3 runs to 15 residues.

The chain uses TRBV4-1 and TRBJ2-5; 12 positions agree with TRBD1. The DNA matches TRBJ2-7 better at its end, which makes the J call doubtful. The CDR3 is made up of 15 amino acids. The V gene's germline CDR1 is MGHRA and CDR2 YSYEKL. The CDR3 region is CASSQSGTGGVEQYF. CDR3 DNA: TGCGCCAGCAGCCAGTCCGGGACAGGGGGCGTCGAGCAGTACTTC.

The chain recombines TRBV7-9 with TRBJ2-1; D might be TRBD1 (6 bases). V was pared by 1 base and J by 6 bases, with 10 bases between. This CDR3 is built from 14 residues. CDR1 is SEHNR, CDR2 FQNEAQ, per germline (reference sequence). This CDR3 reads CASSLGSRGNEQFF. CDR3 in DNA: TGTGCCAGCAGCTTAGGTTCCAGGGGCAATGAGCAGTTCTTC.

CDR3 sequence (DNA): TGTGCCAGCAGCTTAGGGTTGCGGGAAGCACCCTACGAGCAGTACTTC. This encodes CASSLGLREAPYEQYF. The J gene is TRBJ2-7, the V gene TRBV7-7; TRBD2 is a possible D gene (6 bases). V was shortened by 1 base and J by 2 bases, with 15 bases between the two germline ends. This CDR3 has 16 amino acids. Germline CDR1 and CDR2: SSHAT and FNYEAQ (reference sequence).